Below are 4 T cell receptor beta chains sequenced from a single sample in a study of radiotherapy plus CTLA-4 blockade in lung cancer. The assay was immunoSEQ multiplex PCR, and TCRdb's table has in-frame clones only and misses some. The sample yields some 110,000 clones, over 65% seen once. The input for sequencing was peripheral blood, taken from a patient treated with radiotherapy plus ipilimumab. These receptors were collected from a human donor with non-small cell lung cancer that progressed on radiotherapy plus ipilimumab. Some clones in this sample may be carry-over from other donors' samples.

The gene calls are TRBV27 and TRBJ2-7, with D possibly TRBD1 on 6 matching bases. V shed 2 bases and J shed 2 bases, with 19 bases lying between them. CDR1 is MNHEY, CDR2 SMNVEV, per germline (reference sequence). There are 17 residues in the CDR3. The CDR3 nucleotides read TGTGCCAGCAGTTTAGCCGAATCTTACAGGGATACCTACGAGCAGTACTTC. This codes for CASSLAESYRDTYEQYF.

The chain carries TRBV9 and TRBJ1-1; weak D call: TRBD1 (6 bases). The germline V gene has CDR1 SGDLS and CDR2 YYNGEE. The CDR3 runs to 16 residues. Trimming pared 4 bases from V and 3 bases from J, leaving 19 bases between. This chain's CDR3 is CASSPLQAGHHTEAFF. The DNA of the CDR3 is TGTGCCAGCAGCCCACTCCAAGCGGGACACCACACTGAAGCTTTCTTT.

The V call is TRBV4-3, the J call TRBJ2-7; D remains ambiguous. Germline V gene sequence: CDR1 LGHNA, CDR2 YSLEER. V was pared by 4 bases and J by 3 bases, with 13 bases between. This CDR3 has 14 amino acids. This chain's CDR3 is CASSLRHGDYEQYF. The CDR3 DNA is TGCGCCAGCAGCCTCAGACACGGAGACTACGAGCAGTACTTC.

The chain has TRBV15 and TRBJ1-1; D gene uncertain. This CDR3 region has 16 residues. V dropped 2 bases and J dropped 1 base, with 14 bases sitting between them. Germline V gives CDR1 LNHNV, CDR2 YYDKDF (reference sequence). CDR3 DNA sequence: TGTGCCACCAGCAGATACATAAAGTGGGGGAACACTGAAGCTTTCTTT. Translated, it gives CATSRYIKWGNTEAFF.